This is a list of T cell receptor beta chains from one sample in a study of cytomegalovirus exposure and HLA in healthy donors. The table came from immunoSEQ multiplex PCR; TCRdb's copy has only in-frame clones and leaves some out. The table records around 150,000 clones, roughly 70% of them present only once. The sequencing input was PBMCs. The receptors here all came from a woman in her thirties or forties in good health and CMV-seropositive. Both conserved end residues are part of each CDR3. The D gene is left open where the match is weak. Expanded clones are given a class, and other clones once, few, many or no size at all.

v_gene	d_gene	j_gene	abundance	len	CDR3aa	CDR3nt
TRBV19	TRBD1	TRBJ1-5	.	13	CASTLTGNQPQHF	TGTGCCAGTACCTTGACAGGGAATCAGCCCCAGCATTTT
TRBV7-2	.	TRBJ2-7	.	13	CASTTYYTDEQYF	TGTGCCAGCACAACCTACTACACGGACGAGCAGTACTTC
TRBV7-3	TRBD1	TRBJ2-6	.	18	CASKPTRGQSSGANVLTF	TGTGCCAGCAAACCGACCAGGGGACAGAGCTCTGGGGCCAACGTCCTGACTTTC
TRBV14	.	TRBJ1-3	few	15	CASSQIQGPGNTIYF	TGTGCCAGCAGCCAAATTCAGGGTCCTGGAAACACCATATATTTT
TRBV7-8	.	TRBJ2-7	.	15	CASSPGAGTTYEQYF	TGTGCCAGCAGCCCTGGGGCAGGCACGACCTACGAGCAGTACTTC
TRBV19	.	TRBJ1-5	.	13	CASKGGLSQPQHF	TGTGCCAGCAAGGGGGGGTTAAGTCAGCCCCAGCATTTT
TRBV28	.	TRBJ2-7	once	15	CASSTRRRGRYEQYF	TGTGCCAGCAGTACAAGGCGCAGGGGAAGGTACGAGCAGTACTTC
TRBV4-3	TRBD1	TRBJ1-6	once	16	CASSQDRGQGNSPLHF	TGCGCCAGCAGCCAAGATCGGGGACAGGGTAATTCACCCCTCCACTTT
TRBV18	.	TRBJ2-1	.	15	CASSPPHVPYNEQFF	TGTGCCAGCTCACCCCCCCATGTCCCCTACAATGAGCAGTTCTTC
TRBV15	.	TRBJ2-1	.	17	CATSPGSLTSSYNEQFF	TGTGCCACCAGCCCAGGGTCTCTGACGAGCTCCTACAATGAGCAGTTCTTC
TRBV5-1	.	TRBJ2-7	.	15	CASRGGSGATYEQYF	TGCGCCAGCAGGGGTGGATCAGGGGCGACCTACGAGCAGTACTTC
TRBV7-9	TRBD1	TRBJ2-7	few	14	CASSYRTGQYEQYF	TGTGCCAGCAGCTACCGGACAGGGCAATACGAGCAGTACTTC
TRBV5-4	TRBD1	TRBJ1-4	once	18	CASSLDRGSAGNNEKLFF	TGTGCCAGCAGCCTGGACAGGGGGTCGGCTGGGAATAATGAAAAACTGTTTTTT
TRBV5-1	TRBD2	TRBJ2-5	few	12	CASSLAGETQYF	TGCGCCAGCAGCCTAGCGGGAGAGACCCAGTACTTC
TRBV5-1	.	TRBJ1-2	.	14	CASSLGTEIYGYTF	TGCGCCAGCAGCTTGGGGACAGAGATCTATGGCTACACCTTC
TRBV6-6	.	TRBJ2-3	.	12	CASSPSADTQYF	TGTGCCAGCAGTCCTAGCGCAGATACGCAGTATTTT
TRBV2	TRBD1	TRBJ1-1	.	15	CASSRQGMPNTEAFF	TGTGCCAGCAGCCGACAGGGGATGCCAAACACTGAAGCTTTCTTT
TRBV5-4	.	TRBJ2-1	.	15	CASSLAVVNSNEQFF	TGTGCCAGCAGCTTGGCCGTGGTTAACAGCAATGAGCAGTTCTTC
TRBV5-1	TRBD2	TRBJ2-2	.	16	CASSGVAGANTGELFF	TGCGCCAGCAGCGGGGTAGCGGGGGCGAACACCGGGGAGCTGTTTTTT
TRBV7-9	.	TRBJ1-2	.	13	CSSSFIGLEGYTF	TGTTCCAGCAGCTTTATCGGACTAGAGGGCTACACCTTC
TRBV13	.	TRBJ2-7	few	18	CASSSVRGGRVSSYEQYF	TGTGCCAGCAGCTCCGTCAGGGGTGGCAGGGTAAGCTCCTACGAGCAGTACTTC
TRBV7-2	TRBD1	TRBJ1-5	.	13	CASSLDRGQPQHF	TGTGCCAGCAGCTTAGACAGGGGCCAGCCCCAGCATTTT
TRBV7-3	TRBD2	TRBJ2-1	.	15	CASSFGTSGSNEQFF	TGTGCCAGCAGCTTTGGGACTAGCGGGTCTAATGAGCAGTTCTTC
TRBV10-3	.	TRBJ1-2	.	14	CAISPDSSNYGYPF	TGTGCCATCAGCCCGGACAGTTCCAACTATGGCTACCCCTTC
TRBV19	.	TRBJ2-7	few	14	CASSRNRASYEQYF	TGTGCCAGTAGTAGAAACAGGGCTTCCTACGAGCAGTACTTC
TRBV2	.	TRBJ1-5	.	14	CASSEVTANQPQHF	TGTGCCAGCAGTGAAGTCACCGCGAATCAGCCCCAGCATTTT
TRBV29-1	.	TRBJ2-7	.	13	CSVESQNHYEQYF	TGCAGCGTTGAATCTCAGAACCACTACGAGCAGTACTTC
TRBV4-3	TRBD1	TRBJ1-4	few	14	CASSPLQGFEKLFF	TGCGCCAGCAGCCCACTACAGGGGTTTGAAAAACTGTTTTTT
TRBV6-4	.	TRBJ2-1	.	14	CASSAGPRGYEQFF	TGTGCCAGCAGCGCGGGACCGAGAGGCTATGAGCAGTTCTTC
TRBV15	.	TRBJ2-2	.	15	CATSRDPVVTGELFF	TGTGCCACCAGCAGAGATCCCGTCGTCACCGGGGAGCTGTTTTTT
TRBV2	TRBD1	TRBJ1-1	.	13	CASGRDRDTEAFF	TGTGCCAGCGGAAGGGACAGGGATACTGAAGCTTTCTTT
TRBV19	.	TRBJ1-1	.	13	CASSLDRGFEAFF	TGTGCCAGTAGCTTGGACCGGGGGTTTGAAGCTTTCTTT
TRBV9	.	TRBJ2-7	.	14	CASSHEQDPYEQYF	TGTGCCAGCAGCCACGAACAGGATCCCTACGAGCAGTACTTC
TRBV7-2	.	TRBJ2-2	.	15	CASSFDAGKGGELFF	TGTGCCAGCAGCTTCGACGCAGGGAAAGGCGGGGAGCTGTTTTTT
TRBV7-7	.	TRBJ2-1	few	16	CASSLAFSGTYNEQFF	TGTGCTAGCAGCTTAGCATTCAGCGGCACCTACAATGAGCAGTTCTTC
TRBV5-1	TRBD2	TRBJ2-1	.	17	CASSPPTSGSRYNEQFF	TGCGCCAGCAGCCCACCGACTAGCGGGAGTCGGTACAATGAGCAGTTCTTC
TRBV6-1	.	TRBJ2-7	.	11	CASSEFREEYF	TGTGCCAGCAGTGAATTCAGGGAGGAGTACTTC
TRBV28	.	TRBJ1-2	.	14	CASSFRSEFRGYTF	TGTGCCAGCAGTTTCAGGTCAGAGTTTAGGGGCTACACCTTC
TRBV11-3	.	TRBJ1-1	few	11	CASSAGWEAFF	TGTGCCAGCTCCGCGGGGTGGGAAGCTTTCTTT
TRBV4-2	.	TRBJ2-3	.	15	CASSQGGQSANTQYF	TGTGCCAGCAGCCAAGGGGGGCAATCCGCGAATACGCAGTATTTT
TRBV9	.	TRBJ2-7	.	15	CASSVNGQPIYEQYF	TGTGCCAGCAGCGTAAATGGCCAACCCATCTACGAGCAGTACTTC
TRBV6-6	TRBD1	TRBJ1-5	.	16	CASSGTGGVSNQPQHF	TGTGCCAGCAGCGGTACAGGGGGCGTAAGCAATCAGCCCCAGCATTTT
TRBV27	TRBD1	TRBJ1-1	few	15	CASSLAGTANTEAFF	TGTGCCAGCAGTTTGGCCGGGACAGCGAACACTGAAGCTTTCTTT
TRBV27	.	TRBJ2-1	once	13	CASSRENYNEQFF	TGTGCCAGCAGCAGGGAAAACTACAATGAGCAGTTCTTC
TRBV19	.	TRBJ1-4	.	17	CASSNPFLGQGSQKLFF	TGTGCCAGTAGTAACCCTTTTTTGGGGCAGGGATCTCAAAAACTGTTTTTT
TRBV2	.	TRBJ1-4	.	15	CASRDRTAPNEKLFF	TGTGCCAGCAGAGACCGGACAGCGCCTAATGAAAAACTGTTTTTT
TRBV15	TRBD1	TRBJ2-3	.	15	CATSIGQGIGDTQYF	TGTGCCACCAGCATAGGACAGGGGATAGGAGATACGCAGTATTTT
TRBV7-2	.	TRBJ2-2	.	15	CASSYGQANTGELFF	TGTGCCAGCAGCTATGGACAAGCGAACACCGGGGAGCTGTTTTTT
TRBV7-2	.	TRBJ2-3	.	15	CASSLEGTNTDTQYF	TGTGCCAGCAGCTTAGAAGGGACAAACACAGATACGCAGTATTTT
TRBV6-5	TRBD1	TRBJ1-2	.	15	CASEGTGLSNYGYTF	TGTGCCAGCGAAGGGACAGGCCTTTCTAACTATGGCTACACCTTC
TRBV28	.	TRBJ1-1	.	15	CASRYRPGSNTEAFF	TGTGCCAGCAGATACCGACCAGGGTCGAACACTGAAGCTTTCTTT
TRBV4-1	.	TRBJ2-5	.	14	CASSRNRAKETQYF	TGCGCCAGCAGCCGAAACCGTGCTAAAGAGACCCAGTACTTC
TRBV19	TRBD1	TRBJ2-1	few	13	CASSRGQPNEQFF	TGTGCCAGTAGTAGGGGACAGCCAAATGAGCAGTTCTTC
TRBV4-2	TRBD1	TRBJ1-2	few	15	CASSQVGTANYGYTF	TGTGCCAGCAGCCAAGTAGGGACAGCTAACTATGGCTACACCTTC